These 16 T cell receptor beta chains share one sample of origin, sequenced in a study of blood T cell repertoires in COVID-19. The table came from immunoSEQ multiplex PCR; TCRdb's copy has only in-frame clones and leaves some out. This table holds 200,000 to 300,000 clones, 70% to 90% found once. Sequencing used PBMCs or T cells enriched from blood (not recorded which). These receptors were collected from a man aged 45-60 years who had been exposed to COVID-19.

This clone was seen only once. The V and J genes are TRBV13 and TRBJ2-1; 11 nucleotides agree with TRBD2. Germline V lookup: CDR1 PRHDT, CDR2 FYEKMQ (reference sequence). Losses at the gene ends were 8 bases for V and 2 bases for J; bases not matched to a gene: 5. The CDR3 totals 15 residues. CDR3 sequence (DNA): TGTGCCAGCGGCTATAGCGGGGGGGCCTACAATGAGCAGTTCTTC. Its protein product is CASGYSGGAYNEQFF. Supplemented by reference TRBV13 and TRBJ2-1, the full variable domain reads AAGVIQSPRHLIKEKRETATLKCYPIPRHDTVYWYQQGPGQDPQFLISFYEKMQSDKGSIPDRFSAQQFSDYHSELNMSSLELGDSALYFCASGYSGGAYNEQFFGPGTRLTVL.

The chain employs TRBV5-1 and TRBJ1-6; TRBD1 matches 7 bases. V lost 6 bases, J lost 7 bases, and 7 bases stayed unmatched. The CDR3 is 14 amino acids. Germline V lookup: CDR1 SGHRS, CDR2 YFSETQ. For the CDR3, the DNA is TGCGCCAGCACCCGGGACAGCGGAAATTCACCCCTCCACTTT. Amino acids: CASTRDSGNSPLHF.

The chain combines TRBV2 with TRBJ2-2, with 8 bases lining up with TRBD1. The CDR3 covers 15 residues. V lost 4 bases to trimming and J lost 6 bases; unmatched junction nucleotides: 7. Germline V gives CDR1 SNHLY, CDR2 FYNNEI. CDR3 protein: CASSAPGGSAGELFF. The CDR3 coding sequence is TGTGCCAGCAGTGCGCCAGGGGGCAGCGCCGGGGAGCTGTTTTTT.

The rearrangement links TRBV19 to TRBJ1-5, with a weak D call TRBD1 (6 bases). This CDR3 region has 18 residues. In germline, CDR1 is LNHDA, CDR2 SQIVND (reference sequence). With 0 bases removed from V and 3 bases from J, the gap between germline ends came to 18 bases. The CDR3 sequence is CASSIEIGAGVFNQPQHF. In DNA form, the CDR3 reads TGTGCCAGTAGTATAGAGATCGGGGCAGGGGTTTTCAATCAGCCCCAGCATTTT.

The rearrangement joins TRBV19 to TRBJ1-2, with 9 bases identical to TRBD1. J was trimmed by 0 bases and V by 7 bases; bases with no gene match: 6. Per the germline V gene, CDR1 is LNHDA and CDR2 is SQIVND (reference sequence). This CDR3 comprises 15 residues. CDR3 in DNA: TGTGCCAGTACTTATAGGGACAGGGCTAACTATGGCTACACCTTC. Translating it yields CASTYRDRANYGYTF.

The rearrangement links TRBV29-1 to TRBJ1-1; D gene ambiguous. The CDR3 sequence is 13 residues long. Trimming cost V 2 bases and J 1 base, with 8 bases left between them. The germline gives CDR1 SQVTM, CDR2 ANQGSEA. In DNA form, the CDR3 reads TGCAGCGTTGAATGGAGCGGGAACACTGAAGCTTTCTTT. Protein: CSVEWSGNTEAFF.

CDR3 sequence (DNA): TGTGCCAGCAGCTTCCGACAGGGTATAACTGAAGCTTTCTTT. It yields the protein CASSFRQGITEAFF. The J gene is TRBJ1-1, the V gene TRBV7-3, with 7 bases that match TRBD1. Germline lookup yields CDR1 SGHTA and CDR2 FQGTGA. With 3 bases clipped from V and 5 bases from J, the junction kept 6 bases outside the gene matches. The CDR3 runs to 14 residues.

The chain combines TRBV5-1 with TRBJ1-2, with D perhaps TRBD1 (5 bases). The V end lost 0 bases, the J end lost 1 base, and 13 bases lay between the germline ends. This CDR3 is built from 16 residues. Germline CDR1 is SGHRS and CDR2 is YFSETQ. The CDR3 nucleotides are TGCGCCAGCAGCTTGGGGGCAGGGCTTATTAACTATGGCTACACCTTC. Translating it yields CASSLGAGLINYGYTF. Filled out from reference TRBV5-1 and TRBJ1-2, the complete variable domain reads KAGVTQTPRYLIKTRGQQVTLSCSPISGHRSVSWYQQTPGQGLQFLFEYFSETQRNKGNFPGRFSGRQFSNSRSEMNVSTLELGDSALYLCASSLGAGLINYGYTFGSGTRLTVV.

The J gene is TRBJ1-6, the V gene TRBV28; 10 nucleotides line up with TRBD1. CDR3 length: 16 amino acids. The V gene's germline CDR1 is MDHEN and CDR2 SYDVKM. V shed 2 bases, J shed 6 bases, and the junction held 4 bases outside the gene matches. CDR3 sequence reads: CASSLGTGAFNSPLHF. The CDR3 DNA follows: TGTGCCAGCAGTTTAGGGACAGGGGCTTTTAATTCACCCCTCCACTTT.

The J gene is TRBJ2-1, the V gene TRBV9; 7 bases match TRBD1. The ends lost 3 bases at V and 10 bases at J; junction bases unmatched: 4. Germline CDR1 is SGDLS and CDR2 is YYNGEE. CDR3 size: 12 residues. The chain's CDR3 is CASSATGDEQFF. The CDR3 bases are TGTGCCAGCAGCGCCACAGGGGACGAGCAGTTCTTC.

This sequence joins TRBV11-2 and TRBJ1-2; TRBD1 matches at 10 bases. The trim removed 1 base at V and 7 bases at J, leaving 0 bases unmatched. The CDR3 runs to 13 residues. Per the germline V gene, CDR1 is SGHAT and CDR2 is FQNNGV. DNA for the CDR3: TGTGCCAGCAGCTTAGGGGACAGGGGTGGCTACACCTTC. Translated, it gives CASSLGDRGGYTF.

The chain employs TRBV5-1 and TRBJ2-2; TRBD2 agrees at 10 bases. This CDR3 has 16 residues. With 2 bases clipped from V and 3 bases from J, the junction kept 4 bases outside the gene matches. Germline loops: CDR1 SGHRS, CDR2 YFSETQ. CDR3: CASSLSGGADTGELFF. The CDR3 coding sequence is TGCGCCAGCAGCTTAAGCGGGGGGGCCGACACCGGGGAGCTGTTTTTT.

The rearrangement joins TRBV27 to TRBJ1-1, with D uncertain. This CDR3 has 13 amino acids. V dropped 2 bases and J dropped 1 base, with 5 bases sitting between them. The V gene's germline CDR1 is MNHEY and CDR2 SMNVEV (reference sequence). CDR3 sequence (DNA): TGTGCCAGCAGTTTAACTGCGAACACTGAAGCTTTCTTT. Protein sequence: CASSLTANTEAFF.

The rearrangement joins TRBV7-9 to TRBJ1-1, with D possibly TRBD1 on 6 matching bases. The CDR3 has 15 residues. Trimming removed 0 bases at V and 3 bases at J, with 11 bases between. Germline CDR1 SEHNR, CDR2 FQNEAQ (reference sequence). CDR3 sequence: CASSLALGGDTEAFF. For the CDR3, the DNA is TGTGCCAGCAGCTTAGCCTTAGGGGGGGACACTGAAGCTTTCTTT.

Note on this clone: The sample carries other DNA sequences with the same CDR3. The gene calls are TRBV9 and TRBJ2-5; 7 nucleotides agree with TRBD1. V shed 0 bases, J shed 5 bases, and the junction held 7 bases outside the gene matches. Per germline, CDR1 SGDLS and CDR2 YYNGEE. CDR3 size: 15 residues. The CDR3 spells CASSVGGTVGETQYF. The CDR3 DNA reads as TGTGCCAGCAGCGTAGGTGGGACAGTTGGGGAGACCCAGTACTTC.

CDR3 DNA sequence: TGTGCCAGCTCACCACGGGCGGGGAACACCGGGGAGCTGTTTTTT. It is translated as CASSPRAGNTGELFF. This rearrangement joins TRBV18 to TRBJ2-2, with TRBD2 as a possible D gene (5 bases). CDR3 length: 15 residues. CDR1 and CDR2 from the germline V gene are KGHSH and LQKENI. Trimming shortened V by 1 base and J by 1 base, and 7 bases separated the two germline ends. Based on the CDR3 plus reference TRBV18 and TRBJ2-2, the full variable domain is NAGVMQNPRHLVRRRGQEARLRCSPMKGHSHVYWYRQLPEEGLKFMVYLQKENIIDESGMPKERFSAEFPKEGPSILRIQQVVRGDSAAYFCASSPRAGNTGELFFGEGSRLTVL.